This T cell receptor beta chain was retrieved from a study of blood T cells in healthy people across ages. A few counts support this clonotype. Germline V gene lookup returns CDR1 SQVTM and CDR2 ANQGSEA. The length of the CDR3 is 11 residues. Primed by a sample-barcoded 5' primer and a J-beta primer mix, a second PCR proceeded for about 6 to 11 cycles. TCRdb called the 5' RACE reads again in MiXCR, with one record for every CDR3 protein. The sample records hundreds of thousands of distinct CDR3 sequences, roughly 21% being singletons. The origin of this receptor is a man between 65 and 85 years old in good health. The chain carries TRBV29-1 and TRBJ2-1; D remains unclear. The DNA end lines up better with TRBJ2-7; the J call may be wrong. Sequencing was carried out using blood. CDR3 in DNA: TGCAGCGTGGTGACTGAGTACGAGCAGTACTTC. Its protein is CSVVTEYEQYF.